A selection of T cell receptor beta chains follows, all from one sample in a study of CD8+ T cells in alopecia areata. Here immunoSEQ multiplex PCR was the method, and the copy in TCRdb shows in-frame clones only, minus some. The sample lists approximately 150,000 clones, around 71% occurring once. This specimen was CD8+ T cells sorted from blood, taken at week 0. Receptors originate from a human donor with alopecia areata. The CDR3 runs from the conserved cysteine through the conserved F or W. The order of the fields is J gene, clone size, D gene, V gene, CDR3 DNA, CDR3 protein. The D gene is left open where the match is weak. A clone size is listed for some rows: how often the clone was seen (once, few, many), or a class if it is expanded.

>TRBJ1-2|NA|TRBD1|TRBV6-1
TGTGCCAGCAGTGAAGAGGAGACAGGGTGGTATGGCTACACCTTC
CASSEEETGWYGYTF
>TRBJ2-3|NA|TRBD1|TRBV30
TGTGCCTGGAGTAGCGGACAGGGAATAGAAACAGATACGCAGTATTTT
CAWSSGQGIETDTQYF
>TRBJ1-4|few|NA|TRBV9
TGTGCCAGCAGCCCCTCGGGAACTAATGAAAAACTGTTTTTT
CASSPSGTNEKLFF
>TRBJ2-7|NA|NA|TRBV5-6
TGTGCCAGCAGCTTGGATGGGCAGGAGACCTACGAGCAGTACTTC
CASSLDGQETYEQYF
>TRBJ2-7|NA|NA|TRBV4-1
TGCGCCAGCAGCCCCCCCAGCGGCTACGAGCAGTACTTC
CASSPPSGYEQYF
>TRBJ2-5|NA|NA|TRBV6-5
TGTGCCAGCAGCAGTAAAGAGACCCAGTACTTC
CASSSKETQYF
>TRBJ2-3|NA|NA|TRBV28
TGTGCCAGCAGCCTCTTCACAGATACGCAGTATTTT
CASSLFTDTQYF
>TRBJ1-1|few|NA|TRBV7-9
TGTGCCAGCAGCCCGGCGGCAGGACTGAGGTACACTGAAGCTTTCTTT
CASSPAAGLRYTEAFF
>TRBJ1-1|NA|TRBD1|TRBV5-1
TGCGCCAGCACCCGACAGGGGTGGGACACTGAAGCTTTCTTT
CASTRQGWDTEAFF
>TRBJ2-1|NA|NA|TRBV30
TGTGCCTGGAGTACGGAACCAAGCTCCTACAATGAGCAGTTCTTC
CAWSTEPSSYNEQFF
>TRBJ1-2|NA|NA|TRBV27
TGTGCCAGCAGTTTTGTCCCGTCTGGAGGCTACACCTTC
CASSFVPSGGYTF
>TRBJ1-2|NA|NA|TRBV12-2
TGTGCAAGTCGCTCCCCCGGGACAGGGGAAGGCTACACCTTC
CASRSPGTGEGYTF
>TRBJ1-1|NA|NA|TRBV20-1
TGCAGTGCTAGGCAAATAGCTTTCTTT
CSARQIAFF
>TRBJ1-5|NA|NA|TRBV19
TGTGCCAGTAGTATAAGCCTCATTCCTAGCAATCAGCCCCAGCATTTT
CASSISLIPSNQPQHF
>TRBJ2-3|once|NA|TRBV14
TGTGCCAGCGCCCCGAGTCCCGATACGCAGTATTTT
CASAPSPDTQYF
>TRBJ2-5|NA|TRBD1|TRBV2
TGTGCCAGCAGACCCTCCAGGGGGCCGGAGACCCAGTACTTC
CASRPSRGPETQYF
>TRBJ1-5|NA|TRBD1|TRBV30
TGTGCCTGGAGTGGGGACAGTAGCAATCAGCCCCAGCATTTT
CAWSGDSSNQPQHF
>TRBJ2-1|NA|NA|TRBV7-8
TGTGCCAGCAGCTCGCCTCAGGGGCTAAGCTCCTACAATGAGCAGTTCTTC
CASSSPQGLSSYNEQFF
>TRBJ2-1|once|NA|TRBV7-2
TGTGCCAGCAGGCCAACAGGGAGGGGAAATGAGCAGTTCTTC
CASRPTGRGNEQFF
>TRBJ2-3|once|NA|TRBV6-1
TGTGCCAGCCTCATTACAGATACGCAGTATTTT
CASLITDTQYF
>TRBJ2-7|NA|NA|TRBV29-1
TGCAGCGTTTTTTTAGGCCTCAGAGGTAACTACGAGCAGTACTTC
CSVFLGLRGNYEQYF
>TRBJ2-7|NA|NA|TRBV2
TGTGCCAGCAGTGAATCGGGATTTGACGAGCAGTACTTC
CASSESGFDEQYF
>TRBJ2-1|NA|TRBD2|TRBV4-1
TGCGCCAGCAGACTTAGCGGGGTAGGCTACAATGAGCAGTTCTTC
CASRLSGVGYNEQFF
>TRBJ2-1|NA|NA|TRBV2
TGTGCCAGCTTGGGCTACCAATACAATGAGCAGTTCTTC
CASLGYQYNEQFF
>TRBJ2-5|NA|NA|TRBV30
TGTGCCTGGAGTCCCCTCAGTGGGGGGGAGACCCAGTACTTC
CAWSPLSGGETQYF
>TRBJ2-3|NA|NA|TRBV7-3
TGTGCCAGCAGCTTCCCCGGGGATACGCAGTATTTT
CASSFPGDTQYF
>TRBJ2-1|NA|TRBD2|TRBV27
TGTGCCAGCAGCCTCAGCGGGGGGTTGGTTGAGCAGTTCTTC
CASSLSGGLVEQFF
>TRBJ1-3|medium-sized|NA|TRBV19
TGTGCCAGTAGTAATACAGGGAGAAACACCATATATTTT
CASSNTGRNTIYF
>TRBJ1-2|NA|TRBD1|TRBV29-1
TGCAGCGGTTCTGGACAGGGACCCGCTGGCTACACCTTC
CSGSGQGPAGYTF
>TRBJ1-5|NA|NA|TRBV2
TGTGCCAGCGCCGGATCGCTCGGGGGCAATCAGCCCCAGCATTTT
CASAGSLGGNQPQHF
>TRBJ2-3|NA|NA|TRBV6-1
TGTGCCAGCAGTGAGGGACTCATGGGAGATACGCAGTATTTT
CASSEGLMGDTQYF
>TRBJ1-5|NA|NA|TRBV6-6
TGTGCCAGCAGGCAGGGAGGCGATCAGCCCCAGCATTTT
CASRQGGDQPQHF
>TRBJ1-2|NA|NA|TRBV5-1
TGCGCCAGCAGACCTAACAGGGATGGCTACACCTTC
CASRPNRDGYTF
>TRBJ2-7|few|NA|TRBV5-4
TGTGCCAGCAGCTTGGGCTCGACGGAGCAGTACTTC
CASSLGSTEQYF
>TRBJ2-7|NA|NA|TRBV18
TGTGCCAGCTCACCAGGCTCCTACGAGCAGTACTTC
CASSPGSYEQYF
>TRBJ2-1|NA|TRBD1|TRBV5-6
TGTGCCAGCAGCCCGCAAAGGACAGGGGTGAGGAGTGAGCAGTTCTTC
CASSPQRTGVRSEQFF
>TRBJ2-5|NA|TRBD2|TRBV5-1
TGCGCCAGCAGCGCGGGGGGGTTTCAAGAGACCCAGTACTTC
CASSAGGFQETQYF
>TRBJ1-2|NA|TRBD1|TRBV2
TGTGCCACCACAGGGGGTCGGGGCTACACCTTC
CATTGGRGYTF
>TRBJ2-1|NA|NA|TRBV7-8
TGTGCCAGCAGCGGAGTCCTGATTCCGCTATACAATGAGCAGTTCTTC
CASSGVLIPLYNEQFF
>TRBJ2-7|few|NA|TRBV29-1
TGCAGCGTTGGACAGACACACAGCTCCTACGAGCAGTACTTC
CSVGQTHSSYEQYF
>TRBJ2-3|NA|TRBD2|TRBV5-6
TGTGCCAGCAGCCGGGGACTAGCGGGGTCGGATACGCAGTATTTT
CASSRGLAGSDTQYF
>TRBJ1-2|NA|NA|TRBV4-2
TGTGCCAGCAGCCAAGATAGAAGGATACGATTC
CASSQDRRIRF
>TRBJ1-6|NA|TRBD1|TRBV15
TGTGCCACCAGCTCCCGACAGGGAAGGGCTTCACCCCTCCACTTT
CATSSRQGRASPLHF
>TRBJ2-1|once|TRBD2|TRBV5-1
TGCGCCAGCAGCTGGACTAGCGGGGAACCCCCCAATGAGCAGTTCTTC
CASSWTSGEPPNEQFF
>TRBJ2-7|NA|NA|TRBV7-9
TGTGCCAGCAGCTCGCCCCTCTCCTACGAGCAGTACTTC
CASSSPLSYEQYF
>TRBJ2-1|NA|TRBD1|TRBV30
TGTGCCGGGACAGGGGGGTACAATGAGCAGTTCTTC
CAGTGGYNEQFF
>TRBJ1-2|NA|TRBD1|TRBV2
TGTGCCAGCAGTGAAGATGGGACAGCCGATGGCTACACCTTC
CASSEDGTADGYTF